What follows describes a single T cell receptor (beta chain). No antigen is known for it. This may be a read error, as it is one base from a much larger clone. The sample originates from a study of breast tumors, draining lymph nodes, adjacent tissues (dated by TCRdb to the mid-2010s). In the study overall: The study compared TCR beta repertoires across tumor, adjacent nontumor tissue and axillary lymph nodes from breast cancer patients. In human breast cancer, the study set out to evaluate how tumor, surrounding tissue and draining lymph node repertoires relate to one another and whether T cells may move between these sites. Points the paper makes about the study in general: T-cell repertoire diversity in tumors was found to be lower than in lymph nodes but higher than in nontumor tissue, and preferential V and J gene usage was observed. The similarity between tumor and nontumor tissue repertoires was significantly greater in luminal-like breast cancer than in basal-like breast cancer. The data were considered consistent with the idea that most tumor T cells come from the lymph node and then expand in tumor tissue. The conclusion that tumor T cells originate in lymph nodes was presented as consistent with a hypothesis rather than as directly demonstrated.

The axillary draining lymph nodes of breast cancer patients were the source of the lymph node samples. Sequenced on an Illumina HiSeq 2000. TCR beta chain libraries were generated by multiplex PCR amplification. The amplified TCR beta chain products were analyzed by high-throughput sequencing. The public reads were run again by TCRdb, first through fastp at Q25 and then through MiXCR, and only productive beta chains were kept. Rows are combined by CDR3 protein, so each entry shows the most common genes and DNA. The sample contains some 140,000 distinct CDR3 sequences, around 20% of them found a single time. The ten largest clones take up just over 2.5% of the sample. Inclusive of the bounding cysteine and phenylalanine, the CDR3 is 12 residues long. The read is trimmed to its CDR3 DNA, 36 bases read in frame from base 1. CDR1 and CDR2, per the germline V gene (reference sequence), are DFQATT and SNEGSKA.

The sequence links TRBV20-1 to TRBJ2-5, with no D gene named confidently. Material for sequencing was axillary lymph node tissue. This TCR was recovered from a female donor with breast cancer. Some clones in this sample may be carry-over from other donors' samples. The DNA sequence is as follows: TGCAGTGCTAGCGAGACCCAAGAGATCCAGTACTTC. The translation is CSASETQEIQYF.